These 10 T cell receptor beta chains share one sample of origin, sequenced in a study of Graves' ophthalmopathy and Graves' hyperthyroidism. Scientists amplified the TCR beta CDR3 regions from RNA transcripts. The library came from an HTBI-primed first-round RT-PCR and a second-round multiplex PCR. TCRdb re-called the multiplex PCR reads with MiXCR, one entry per CDR3 protein. The table has roughly 500,000 distinct CDR3 sequences, over 13% seen once. Specimen: blood. The origin of the receptors is a woman aged 25-40 years with Graves' ophthalmopathy.

The CDR3 nucleotides read TGTGCCAGCAGCCAAATCCCGGGACAGTATGGCTACACCTTC. This gives the protein CASSQIPGQYGYTF. The J gene is TRBJ1-2, the V gene TRBV3-1, with TRBD1 matching 7 bases. V lost 2 bases to trimming and J lost 5 bases; unmatched junction nucleotides: 5. This CDR3 comprises 14 residues. Looked up from germline, CDR1 is LGHDT and CDR2 is YNNKEL (reference sequence).

As for this clonotype: A read error may produce the germline difference seen at one junction end. The chain recombines TRBV5-1 with TRBJ2-7, with unresolved D. This CDR3 is built from 14 residues. Germline CDR1 and CDR2: SGHRS and YFSETQ. CDR3 DNA sequence: TGCGCCAGCAGCTTGGGCAGTCCCCCGTACGAGCAGTGCTTC. Encoded protein: CASSLGSPPYEQCF.

The gene calls are TRBV24-1 and TRBJ2-7, with D possibly matching TRBD1 (6 bases). This CDR3 is built from 13 residues. Per germline, CDR1 KGHDR and CDR2 SFDVKD. V gave up 5 bases and J gave up 4 bases, with 11 bases separating them. The CDR3 reads CATSAAGAYEQYF. The CDR3 nucleotides read TGTGCCACCAGTGCCGCAGGGGCATACGAGCAGTACTTC.

The count of this clonotype is one. Here the CDR3 reads CASSYRRGGYGYEQYF. In DNA, the CDR3 is TGTGCCAGCAGTTACCGTCGCGGGGGGTATGGTTACGAGCAGTACTTC. The chain recombines TRBV6-5 with TRBJ2-7; 8 positions match TRBD2. This CDR3 is 16 amino acids long. Unmatched junction bases numbered 10, after V lost 2 bases and J lost 4 bases. Germline CDR1 MNHEY, CDR2 SVGAGI.

This clonotype showed up many times. The V call is TRBV19, the J call TRBJ1-1; 7 nucleotides line up with TRBD1. CDR3 size: 15 residues. The V gene's germline CDR1 is LNHDA and CDR2 SQIVND (reference sequence). V was clipped by 3 bases and J by 1 base; unmatched bases: 5. CDR3 coding DNA: TGTGCCAGTAGTATTGAGACAGGGCAGAACACTGAAGCTTTCTTT. It encodes CASSIETGQNTEAFF.

The chain employs TRBV6-2 or TRBV6-3 and TRBJ1-4; 8 nucleotides align to TRBD1. J was trimmed by 8 bases and V by 6 bases; bases with no gene match: 14. CDR1 MNHEY and CDR2 SVGEGT come from the germline V gene. The CDR3 covers 16 residues. CDR3 in amino acids: CASSPPMGGTGEKLFF. The CDR3 DNA reads as TGTGCCAGCAGCCCCCCGATGGGAGGGACAGGCGAAAAACTGTTTTTT.

This clonotype showed up many times. V and J are TRBV12-3 or TRBV12-4 and TRBJ1-1; D uncertain. The germline V and J ends were trimmed by 3 bases and 7 bases, with 9 bases remaining between them. The CDR3 runs to 12 residues. The CDR3 region is CASSLTGGEAFF. In nucleotides, the CDR3 is TGTGCCAGCAGTTTGACGGGCGGTGAAGCTTTCTTT.

This clonotype has ten or more counts. The J gene is TRBJ1-5, the V gene TRBV20-1; 8 bases are shared with TRBD1. The CDR3 loop spans 13 amino acids. Germline CDR1 and CDR2: DFQATT and SNEGSKA (reference sequence). V gave up 6 bases and J gave up 5 bases; unmatched junction bases: 6. This CDR3 is CSARTGNDQPQHF. In nucleotides, the CDR3 is TGCAGTGCCAGGACAGGGAACGATCAGCCCCAGCATTTT.

This clonotype was seen repeatedly, ten times or more. The chain recombines TRBV19 with TRBJ1-6; no definite D call. Germline CDR1 LNHDA, CDR2 SQIVND (reference sequence). V lost 1 base and J 7 bases, leaving 11 bases between the germline ends. The CDR3 is 15 amino acids. CDR3 sequence reads: CASSIVSGPNSPLHF. DNA of the CDR3: TGTGCCAGTAGTATAGTTTCTGGCCCGAATTCACCCCTCCACTTT.

Ten or more counts support this clonotype. This clone may be a read error of a much larger clone one base away. Without the conserved terminal phenylalanine or tryptophan, this CDR3 likely stems from a read error. The rearrangement uses TRBV6-2 or TRBV6-3 and TRBJ1-1, with TRBD1 as a possible D gene (6 bases). This CDR3 has 14 residues. Germline V gives CDR1 MNHEY, CDR2 SVGEGT. Trimming took 4 bases from V and 6 from J, leaving 15 bases between them. The CDR3 DNA sequence: TGTGCCAGCAGTTCCTACAGGGAGGTTGCTGAAGCTTTCCTT. It specifies CASSSYREVAEAFL.